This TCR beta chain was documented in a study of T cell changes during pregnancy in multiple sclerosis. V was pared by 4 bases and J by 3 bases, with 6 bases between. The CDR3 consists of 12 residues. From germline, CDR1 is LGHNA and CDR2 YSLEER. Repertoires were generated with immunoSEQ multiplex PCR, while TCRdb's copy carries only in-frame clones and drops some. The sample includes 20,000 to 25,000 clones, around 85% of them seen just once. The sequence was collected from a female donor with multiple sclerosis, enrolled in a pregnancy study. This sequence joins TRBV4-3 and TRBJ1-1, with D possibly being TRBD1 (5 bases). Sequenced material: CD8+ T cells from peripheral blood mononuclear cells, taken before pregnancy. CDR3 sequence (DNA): TGCGCCAGCAGCCTAGGGGACACTGAAGCTTTCTTT. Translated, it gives CASSLGDTEAFF.